Here is one TCR beta chain with its context. Its antigen is unidentified. Prior to DNA extraction, the samples held about 0.95-11 million cryopreserved PBMC. This was the immunoSEQ v3.0 assay at survey level. Per-sample TRB depth target: about 35,000-55,000 T-cell genomes. Clones were sequenced by immunoSEQ multiplex PCR, and TCRdb holds only the in-frame ones, with some missing. In the table there are 25,000 to 35,000 clones, about 93% of which are singletons. The sample originates from a study of long-term antiretroviral therapy in people with HIV. The study's findings and limits: HIV repertoires showed narrower CDR3 length ranges than controls. Clonotypes expanded prior to ART showed repertoire dominance at all sampled time points.

The source is a woman aged 40 to 50 with HIV. Source: unsorted PBMCs, taken approximately 6.3 years after starting antiretroviral therapy.

CDR3 amino acids: CASSSYPIGLGQGIGNIQYF. CDR3 sequence (DNA): TGCGCCAGCAGCTCATACCCCATTGGCCTGGGACAGGGGATTGGGAACATTCAGTACTTC. V is TRBV5-1 and J is TRBJ2-4, with 10 bases matching TRBD1. V lost 3 bases, J lost 7 bases, and 22 bases stayed unmatched. This CDR3 contains 20 residues. The V gene's germline CDR1 is SGHRS and CDR2 YFSETQ.